This entry lists 22 T cell receptor beta chains sequenced from one sample in a study of beta chain features in type 1 diabetes (dated by TCRdb to the late 2010s). What these receptors recognize is not known. The method was the immunoSEQ multiplex PCR assay. The entire amount of isolated RNA was reverse transcribed using the High Capacity cDNA Reverse Transcription Kit, so the sequenced TCRB transcripts were expressed ones. What TCRdb holds here is the immuneACCESS table cut down to in-frame rearrangements. Part of the clones is not present; checked against another copy, under half of the missing clones reflect an unresolved V gene, and the others are unexplained. The sample table lists around 360,000 clones, roughly an eighth of them with a count of one. Around 0.0099% of the sample comes from the top ten. Results the study describes overall, beyond this receptor: Type 1 diabetes patients showed a moderate but significant shortening of TCRB CDR3 length in all four CD4+ subsets.

Sequencing input: naive CD4+ T cells from blood. The cell subset or site label on this specimen signifies: true naive CD4+ T cells. The source of these receptors is a woman between 18 and 29 years old with type 1 diabetes.

This clone came up a few times. The chain has TRBV2 and TRBJ2-3; TRBD1 matches at 10 bases. V shed 5 bases and J 3 bases; nucleotides not matched to a gene: 5. CDR1 and CDR2 from the germline V gene are SNHLY and FYNNEI. This CDR3 is built from 15 residues. Here the CDR3 DNA reads TGTGCCAGCAGTTGGGGACAGGGGAGGACAGATACGCAGTATTTT. Translated, it gives CASSWGQGRTDTQYF.

In its sample, this clone was seen a few times. V is TRBV7-2 and J is TRBJ2-5; D uncertain. V was pared by 7 bases and J by 5 bases, with 11 bases between. The germline gives CDR1 SGHTA, CDR2 FQGNSA. The CDR3 consists of 12 residues. CDR3 sequence reads: CASTQALETQYF. The CDR3 DNA follows: TGTGCCAGCACCCAGGCCTTGGAGACCCAGTACTTC.

Only a few counts were recorded for this clone. The chain combines TRBV25-1 with TRBJ1-3, with D hard to call. The CDR3 covers 14 residues. V was cut by 5 bases and J by 0 bases, with 8 bases left in between. Germline CDR1 reads MGHDK; CDR2 reads SYGVNS. CDR3 nucleotide sequence: TGTGCCAGCAGTTTCGAGGGCTCTGGAAACACCATATATTTT. Protein: CASSFEGSGNTIYF.

This clone was recorded a few times. The V call is TRBV6-5, the J call TRBJ1-2; D remains unclear. Germline V gene data show CDR1 as MNHEY and CDR2 as SVGAGI. The V end lost 6 bases, the J end lost 8 bases, and 10 bases lay between the germline ends. This CDR3 spans 11 amino acids. In DNA form, the CDR3 reads TGTGCCAGCAGGTATAGAGAGGGCTACACCTTC. Translated, it gives CASRYREGYTF.

The CDR3 nucleotides are TGTGCCATCAGTGAGTGGCAGGGACTTCGAGGCTACACCTTC. Translated: CAISEWQGLRGYTF. This chain joins TRBV10-3 and TRBJ1-2; D possibly corresponds to TRBD1 (5 bases). V was cut by 1 base and J by 8 bases, with 14 bases left in between. The germline V gene has CDR1 ENHRY and CDR2 SYGVKD. The CDR3 has 14 amino acids.

This clone was counted between two and nine times. The chain employs TRBV5-5 and TRBJ1-2; D is ambiguous. CDR1 is SGHKS and CDR2 is YYEKEE in the germline V gene (reference sequence). The CDR3 runs 12 residues. Trimming shortened V by 2 bases and J by 5 bases, and 7 bases separated the two germline ends. The CDR3 sequence: CASSLPGYGYTF. The CDR3 bases are TGTGCCAGCAGCTTACCAGGTTATGGCTACACCTTC.

This clone occurred a few times. CDR3 protein: CASSQGASGRGSGEQFF. CDR3 sequence (DNA): TGTGCCAGCAGCCAAGGAGCTAGCGGGAGAGGTTCGGGTGAGCAGTTCTTC. V gene TRBV4-2 combines with J gene TRBJ2-1; 10 nucleotides match TRBD2. CDR3 length: 17 amino acids. The germline V gene encodes CDR1 LGHNA and CDR2 YNFKEQ. After removal of 1 base from V and 9 bases from J, the junction contained 12 bases not matched to a gene.

The chain combines TRBV29-1 with TRBJ2-7, with a tentative D call TRBD2 (6 bases). The germline V and J ends were trimmed by 5 bases and 3 bases, with 17 bases remaining between them. Germline CDR1 and CDR2: SQVTM and ANQGSEA. The CDR3 extends over 14 amino acids. The CDR3 region has the DNA TGCAGCGTTATCCTTAGGGGACTCTTCTACGAGCAGTACTTC. Amino acids: CSVILRGLFYEQYF.

The DNA of the CDR3 is TGTGCCAGCAGCGTACAGGGCTCCACTGAAGCTTTCTTT. It is translated as CASSVQGSTEAFF. The chain combines TRBV7-3 with TRBJ1-1; tentative D call: TRBD1 (6 bases). CDR3 length: 13 residues. Trimming took off 5 bases at V and 4 bases at J, with 11 bases between the two ends. Germline V gene lookup returns CDR1 SGHTA and CDR2 FQGTGA.

This clone was counted between two and nine times. The chain combines TRBV6-1 with TRBJ1-5; D is uncertain. This CDR3 is 14 amino acids long. Per the germline V gene, CDR1 is MNHNS and CDR2 is SASEGT. V was trimmed by 6 bases and J by 0 bases, leaving 9 bases between them. In DNA form, the CDR3 reads TGTGCCAGCAGCGAAACAAATAGCAATCAGCCCCAGCATTTT. Amino acids: CASSETNSNQPQHF.

This clone was counted between two and nine times. The chain combines TRBV30 with TRBJ2-7, with 7 bases lining up with TRBD1. The CDR3 totals 13 residues. V was pared by 1 base and J by 3 bases, with 3 bases of the junction left unmatched. CDR1 GTSNPN and CDR2 SVGIG come from the germline V gene (reference sequence). The CDR3 sequence: CAWSATGVYEQYF. The CDR3 DNA follows: TGTGCCTGGAGTGCTACAGGGGTCTACGAGCAGTACTTC. Full variable domain (missing parts from reference TRBV30 and TRBJ2-7): SQTIHQWPATLVQPVGSPLSLECTVEGTSNPNLYWYRQAAGRGLQLLFYSVGIGQISSEVPQNLSASRPQDRQFILSSKKLLLSDSGFYLCAWSATGVYEQYFGPGTRLTVT.

This clone has a handful of counts. The rearrangement links TRBV29-1 to TRBJ1-3; 11 bases align to TRBD1. J gave up 2 bases and V 6 bases, and 3 bases lay outside the gene matches. CDR3 length equals 14 residues. Germline V gene sequence: CDR1 SQVTM, CDR2 ANQGSEA. The chain's CDR3 is CSVDRGQTGNTIYF. CDR3 coding DNA: TGCAGCGTGGACAGGGGGCAGACTGGAAACACCATATATTTT.

This clone showed up just a few times. The genes are TRBV10-3 and TRBJ2-3; the match to TRBD2 covers 9 bases. V shed 4 bases and J 0 bases; nucleotides not matched to a gene: 2. CDR3 length equals 15 residues. CDR1 is ENHRY and CDR2 is SYGVKD in the germline V gene. The chain's CDR3 is CAISGLAESTDTQYF. The DNA for the CDR3 is TGTGCCATCAGTGGACTAGCGGAGAGCACAGATACGCAGTATTTT.

This clone has a handful of counts. The chain employs TRBV29-1 and TRBJ2-3; no clear D gene. This CDR3 has 13 residues. Germline V gene lookup returns CDR1 SQVTM and CDR2 ANQGSEA. V dropped 3 bases and J dropped 2 bases, with 9 bases sitting between them. CDR3 in amino acids: CSVEPHFTDTQYF. The CDR3 DNA is TGCAGCGTTGAGCCCCACTTCACAGATACGCAGTATTTT.

The chain employs TRBV29-1 and TRBJ2-3, with a weak D call TRBD1 (5 bases). V was trimmed by 5 bases and J by 5 bases, leaving 8 bases between them. The CDR3 has 11 residues. CDR1 and CDR2 (germline): SQVTM, ANQGSEA. The CDR3 nucleotides are TGCAGCGTTCTCCAGGGAGATACGCAGTATTTT. This gives the protein CSVLQGDTQYF.

This clone was seen more than once but under ten times. This chain uses TRBV11-2 with TRBJ1-2; possible D gene TRBD1, 5 bases. CDR3 length: 13 amino acids. Trimming stripped 5 bases from V and 1 base from J, with 8 bases between. The germline V gene has CDR1 SGHAT and CDR2 FQNNGV. This CDR3 is CASSTDINYGYTF. The CDR3 DNA sequence: TGTGCCAGCAGCACGGACATTAACTATGGCTACACCTTC.

The genes are TRBV7-8 and TRBJ1-2; 7 bases are shared with TRBD1. V shed 6 bases, J shed 6 bases, and the junction held 7 bases outside the gene matches. The CDR3 runs to 13 residues. The germline V gene has CDR1 SGHVS and CDR2 FQNEAQ. In DNA, the CDR3 is TGTGCCAGCAGTCGACAGGGCAATGATGGCTACACCTTC. Translated, it gives CASSRQGNDGYTF.

This clone was counted between two and nine times. The chain carries TRBV2 and TRBJ2-1, with TRBD2 matching over 12 bases. Germline loops: CDR1 SNHLY, CDR2 FYNNEI. The CDR3 contains 14 residues. V was clipped by 6 bases and J by 6 bases; unmatched bases: 3. CDR3 DNA: TGTGCCAGCAGGCCGGGACTAGCGGGCAATGAGCAGTTCTTC. Translation: CASRPGLAGNEQFF.

The gene calls are TRBV6-6 and TRBJ1-4; TRBD1 might be the D (5 bases). V gave up 6 bases and J gave up 1 base, with 12 bases separating them. Germline CDR1 MNHNY, CDR2 SVGAGI (reference sequence). The CDR3 extends over 15 amino acids. CDR3 coding DNA: TGTGCCAGCAGGAAAGGGAGGGGAACTAATGAAAAACTGTTTTTT. The encoded protein is CASRKGRGTNEKLFF.

This clone has a handful of counts. In the same sample, other DNA sequences code for this CDR3. This rearrangement joins TRBV15 to TRBJ1-5; D gene unclear. Per germline, CDR1 LNHNV and CDR2 YYDKDF (reference sequence). V dropped 1 base and J dropped 4 bases, with 2 bases sitting between them. This CDR3 has 12 residues. CDR3 protein: CATSRANQPQHF. The CDR3 nucleotides read TGTGCCACCAGCAGAGCTAATCAGCCCCAGCATTTT.

This clone was seen only a few times. The chain carries TRBV2 and TRBJ2-6; the D is unclear. The CDR3 runs to 15 residues. V lost 6 bases to trimming and J lost 3 bases, with 12 bases between them. Germline-derived CDR1 and CDR2 are SNHLY and FYNNEI. The DNA for the CDR3 is TGTGCCAGCAGGCCCACCCGAGGTGGGGCCAACGTCCTGACTTTC. Residues: CASRPTRGGANVLTF.

The chain couples TRBV2 to TRBJ2-6; a possible D gene is TRBD2 (5 bases). This CDR3 has 14 amino acids. The V and J ends lost 8 bases and 3 bases respectively, with 11 bases between them. Germline V gene lookup returns CDR1 SNHLY and CDR2 FYNNEI. As DNA, the CDR3 is TGTGCCAGCGGGAGAGGGCATGGGGCCAACGTCCTGACTTTC. This gives the protein CASGRGHGANVLTF.